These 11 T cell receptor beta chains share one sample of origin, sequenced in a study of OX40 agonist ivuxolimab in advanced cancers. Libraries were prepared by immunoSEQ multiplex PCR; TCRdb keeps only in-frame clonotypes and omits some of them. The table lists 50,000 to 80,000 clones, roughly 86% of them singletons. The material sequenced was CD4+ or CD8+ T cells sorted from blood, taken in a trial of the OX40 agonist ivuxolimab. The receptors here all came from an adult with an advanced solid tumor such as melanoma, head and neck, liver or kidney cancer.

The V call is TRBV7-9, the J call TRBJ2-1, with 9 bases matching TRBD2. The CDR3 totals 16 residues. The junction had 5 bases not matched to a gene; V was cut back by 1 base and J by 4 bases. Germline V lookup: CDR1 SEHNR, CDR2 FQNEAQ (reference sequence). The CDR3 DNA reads TGTGCCAGCAGCTTAGGCGTAGCGGGAGCATACAATGAGCAGTTCTTC. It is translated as CASSLGVAGAYNEQFF.

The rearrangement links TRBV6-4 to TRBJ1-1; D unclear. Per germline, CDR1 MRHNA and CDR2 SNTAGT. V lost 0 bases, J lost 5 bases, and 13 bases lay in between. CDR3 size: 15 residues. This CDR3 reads CASSDSQRGRTEAFF. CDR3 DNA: TGTGCCAGCAGTGACTCTCAGAGAGGGCGAACTGAAGCTTTCTTT.

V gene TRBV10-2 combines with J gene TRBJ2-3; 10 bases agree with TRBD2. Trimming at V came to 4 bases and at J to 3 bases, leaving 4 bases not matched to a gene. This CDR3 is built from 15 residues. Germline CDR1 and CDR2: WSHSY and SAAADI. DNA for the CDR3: TGCGCCAGCAGTGGGGCTAGCGGGAGTACAGATACGCAGTATTTT. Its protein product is CASSGASGSTDTQYF.

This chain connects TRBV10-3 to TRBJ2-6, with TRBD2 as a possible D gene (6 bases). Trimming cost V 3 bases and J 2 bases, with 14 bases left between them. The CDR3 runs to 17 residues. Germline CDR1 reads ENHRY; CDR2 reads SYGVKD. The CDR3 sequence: CAISDQGRRAGANVLTF. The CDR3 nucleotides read TGTGCCATCAGTGATCAAGGAAGGAGGGCTGGGGCCAACGTCCTGACTTTC.

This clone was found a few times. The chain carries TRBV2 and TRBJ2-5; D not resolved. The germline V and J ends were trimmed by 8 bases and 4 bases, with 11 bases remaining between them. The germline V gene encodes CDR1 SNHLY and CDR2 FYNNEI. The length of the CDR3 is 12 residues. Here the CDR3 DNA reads TGTGCCAGCGCAGGAACCATAGAGACCCAGTACTTC. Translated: CASAGTIETQYF.

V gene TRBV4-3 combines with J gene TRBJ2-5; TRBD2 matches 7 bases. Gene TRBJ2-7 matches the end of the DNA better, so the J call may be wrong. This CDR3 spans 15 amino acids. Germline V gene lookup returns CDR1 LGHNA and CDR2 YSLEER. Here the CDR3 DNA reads TGCGCCAGCAGCCTCCAGCGGGGTGGCTTCTACGAGCAGTACTTC. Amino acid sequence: CASSLQRGGFYEQYF.

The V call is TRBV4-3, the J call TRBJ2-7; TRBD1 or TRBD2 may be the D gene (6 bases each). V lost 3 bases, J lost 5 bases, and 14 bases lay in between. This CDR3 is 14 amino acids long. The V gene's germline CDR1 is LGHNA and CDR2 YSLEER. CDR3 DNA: TGCGCCAGCAGCCACACATTCCGGGGGCACGAGCAGTACTTC. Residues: CASSHTFRGHEQYF.

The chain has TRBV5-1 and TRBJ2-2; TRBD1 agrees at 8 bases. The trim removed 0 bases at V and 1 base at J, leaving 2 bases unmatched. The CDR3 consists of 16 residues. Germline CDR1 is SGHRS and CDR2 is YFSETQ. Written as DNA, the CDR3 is TGCGCCAGCAGCTTGGCGACAGGGGAGAACACCGGGGAGCTGTTTTTT. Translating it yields CASSLATGENTGELFF.

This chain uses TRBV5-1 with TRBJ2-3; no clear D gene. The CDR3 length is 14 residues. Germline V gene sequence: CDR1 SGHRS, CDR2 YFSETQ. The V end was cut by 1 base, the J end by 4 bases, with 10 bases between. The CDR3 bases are TGCGCCAGCAGCTTGTTCCTTCCGGCAGATACGCAGTATTTT. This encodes CASSLFLPADTQYF.

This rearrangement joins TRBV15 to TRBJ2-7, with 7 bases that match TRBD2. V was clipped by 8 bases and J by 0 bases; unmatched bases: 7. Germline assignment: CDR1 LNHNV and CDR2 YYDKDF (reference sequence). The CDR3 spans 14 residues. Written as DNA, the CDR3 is TGTGCCACCGCTGTGGGGGGGAGCTCCTACGAGCAGTACTTC. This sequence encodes CATAVGGSSYEQYF.

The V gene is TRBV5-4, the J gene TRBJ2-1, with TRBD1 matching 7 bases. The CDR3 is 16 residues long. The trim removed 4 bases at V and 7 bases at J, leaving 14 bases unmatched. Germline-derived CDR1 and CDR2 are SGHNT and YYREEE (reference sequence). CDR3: CASSQGPGQGVNEQFF. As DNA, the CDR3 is TGTGCCAGCAGCCAAGGGCCGGGGCAGGGGGTAAATGAGCAGTTCTTC. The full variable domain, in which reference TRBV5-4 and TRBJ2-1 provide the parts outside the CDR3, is ETGVTQSPTHLIKTRGQQVTLRCSSQSGHNTVSWYQQALGQGPQFIFQYYREEENGRGNFPPRFSGLQFPNYSSELNVNALELDDSALYLCASSQGPGQGVNEQFFGPGTRLTVL.